Listed below are T cell receptor beta chains from one sample, sequenced in a study of OX40 agonist ivuxolimab in advanced cancers. The data were produced by immunoSEQ multiplex PCR, yet TCRdb's version contains in-frame clones alone and is incomplete. This table has over 9,000 clones, 66% appearing once. The sequenced sample was CD4+ or CD8+ T cells sorted from blood, obtained in a trial of the OX40 agonist ivuxolimab. The source of these receptors is an adult with an advanced solid tumor such as melanoma, head and neck, liver or kidney cancer. Each CDR3 is given without its conserved first and last residue. Where a row states a size, it is once, few, many or the class of an expanded clone; other rows omit it.

j_gene,abundance,v_gene,CDR3aa
TRBJ2-2,.,TRBV30,AWTMAGDVGELF
TRBJ1-5,.,TRBV20-1,SEQQPQH
TRBJ2-4,.,TRBV5-6,ASSQGGIQY
TRBJ2-2,.,TRBV6-6,ASSYVGDDTGELF
TRBJ2-7,.,TRBV4-3,ASSQGQATSYEQY
TRBJ2-3,.,TRBV11-2,ASSPNGLTDTQY
TRBJ1-1,.,TRBV13,ASSLRGSGLNTEAF
TRBJ2-7,.,TRBV6-5,ASAAMSSYEQY
TRBJ2-7,.,TRBV4-3,ASSQDLAETYEQY
TRBJ1-2,.,TRBV19,ASSILLANYGYT
TRBJ2-7,.,TRBV7-2,ASSLGVSGYEQY
TRBJ1-2,.,TRBV5-5,ASSLSSGGVYGYT
TRBJ2-1,few,TRBV5-1,ASSFVGTGGNEQF
TRBJ2-1,once,TRBV7-2,ASSWGRRGNEQF
TRBJ2-2,.,TRBV6-5,ASNWAGQGGGELF
TRBJ2-7,.,TRBV7-9,ASSVGTGEYEQY
TRBJ2-7,.,TRBV5-1,ASSPTGNIAYEQY
TRBJ1-6,once,TRBV29-1,SVQTSGSDNSPLH
TRBJ1-5,.,TRBV5-1,ASSLSGGQPQH
TRBJ1-1,few,TRBV19,ASMFSSTGTEAF